This paragraph reports one T cell receptor beta chain. Germline V gene lookup returns CDR1 MNHEY and CDR2 SMNVEV (reference sequence). The CDR3 runs 16 residues. The V and J ends lost 6 bases and 7 bases, in that order; junction bases with no gene match: 6. The record originates from a study of T cell responses to AZD1222 COVID-19 vaccine. TCRdb keeps only in-frame clones here, not all; method: immunoSEQ multiplex PCR. There are about 94,000 clones in the sample; 85% occur only once, and roughly 5% lies in the top ten. The V and J genes are TRBV27 and TRBJ2-2, with 15 bases matching TRBD2. This receptor was taken from an adult who received the AZD1222 COVID-19 vaccine. Source: peripheral blood, taken 28 days after the second AZD1222 dose. CDR3 nucleotide sequence: TGTGCCAGCAGACTGGGACTAGCGGGAGGAATCGGGGAGCTGTTTTTT. Its protein is CASRLGLAGGIGELFF.